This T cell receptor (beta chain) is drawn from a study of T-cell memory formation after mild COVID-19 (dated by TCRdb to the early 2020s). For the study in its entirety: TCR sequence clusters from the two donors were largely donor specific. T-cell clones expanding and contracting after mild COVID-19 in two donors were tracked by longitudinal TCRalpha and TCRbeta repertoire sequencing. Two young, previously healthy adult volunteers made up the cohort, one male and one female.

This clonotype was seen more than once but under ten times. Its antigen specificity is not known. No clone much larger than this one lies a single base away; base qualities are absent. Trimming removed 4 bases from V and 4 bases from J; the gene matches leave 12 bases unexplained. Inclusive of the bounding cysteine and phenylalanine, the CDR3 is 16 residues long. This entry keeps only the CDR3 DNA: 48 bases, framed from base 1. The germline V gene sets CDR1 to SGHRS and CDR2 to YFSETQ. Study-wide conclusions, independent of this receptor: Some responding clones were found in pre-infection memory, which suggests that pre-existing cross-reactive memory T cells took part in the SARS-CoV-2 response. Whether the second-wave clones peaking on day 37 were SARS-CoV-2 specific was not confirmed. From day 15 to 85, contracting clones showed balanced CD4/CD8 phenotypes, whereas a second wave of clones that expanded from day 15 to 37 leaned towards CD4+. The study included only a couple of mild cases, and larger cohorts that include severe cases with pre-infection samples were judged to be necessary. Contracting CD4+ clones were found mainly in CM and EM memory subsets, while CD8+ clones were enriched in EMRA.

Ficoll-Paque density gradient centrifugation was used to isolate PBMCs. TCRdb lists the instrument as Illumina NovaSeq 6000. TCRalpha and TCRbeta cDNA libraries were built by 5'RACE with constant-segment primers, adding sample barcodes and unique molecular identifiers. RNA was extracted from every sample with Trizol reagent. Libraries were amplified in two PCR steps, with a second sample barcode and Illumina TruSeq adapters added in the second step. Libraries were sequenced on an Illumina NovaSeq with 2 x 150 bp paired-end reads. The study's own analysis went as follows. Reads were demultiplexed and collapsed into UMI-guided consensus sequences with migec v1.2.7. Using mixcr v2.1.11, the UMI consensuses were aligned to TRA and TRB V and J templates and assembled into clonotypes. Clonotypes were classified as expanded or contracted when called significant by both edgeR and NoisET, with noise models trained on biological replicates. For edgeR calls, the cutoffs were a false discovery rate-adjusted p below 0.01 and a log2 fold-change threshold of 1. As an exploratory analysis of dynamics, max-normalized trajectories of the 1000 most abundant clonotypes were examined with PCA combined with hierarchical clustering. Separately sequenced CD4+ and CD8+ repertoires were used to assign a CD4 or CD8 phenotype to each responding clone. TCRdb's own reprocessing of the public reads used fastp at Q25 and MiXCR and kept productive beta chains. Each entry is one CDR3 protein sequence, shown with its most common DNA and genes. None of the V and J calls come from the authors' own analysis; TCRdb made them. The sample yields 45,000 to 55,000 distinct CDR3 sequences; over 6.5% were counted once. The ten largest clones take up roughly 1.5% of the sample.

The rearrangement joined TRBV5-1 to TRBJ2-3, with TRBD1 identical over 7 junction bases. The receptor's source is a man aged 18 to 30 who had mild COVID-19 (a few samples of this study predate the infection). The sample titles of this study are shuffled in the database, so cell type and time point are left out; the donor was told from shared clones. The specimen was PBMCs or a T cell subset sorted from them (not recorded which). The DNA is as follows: TGCGCCAGCAGCCGGAGACAGGGTTTGGGCGCAGATACGCAGTATTTT. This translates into CASSRRQGLGADTQYF.